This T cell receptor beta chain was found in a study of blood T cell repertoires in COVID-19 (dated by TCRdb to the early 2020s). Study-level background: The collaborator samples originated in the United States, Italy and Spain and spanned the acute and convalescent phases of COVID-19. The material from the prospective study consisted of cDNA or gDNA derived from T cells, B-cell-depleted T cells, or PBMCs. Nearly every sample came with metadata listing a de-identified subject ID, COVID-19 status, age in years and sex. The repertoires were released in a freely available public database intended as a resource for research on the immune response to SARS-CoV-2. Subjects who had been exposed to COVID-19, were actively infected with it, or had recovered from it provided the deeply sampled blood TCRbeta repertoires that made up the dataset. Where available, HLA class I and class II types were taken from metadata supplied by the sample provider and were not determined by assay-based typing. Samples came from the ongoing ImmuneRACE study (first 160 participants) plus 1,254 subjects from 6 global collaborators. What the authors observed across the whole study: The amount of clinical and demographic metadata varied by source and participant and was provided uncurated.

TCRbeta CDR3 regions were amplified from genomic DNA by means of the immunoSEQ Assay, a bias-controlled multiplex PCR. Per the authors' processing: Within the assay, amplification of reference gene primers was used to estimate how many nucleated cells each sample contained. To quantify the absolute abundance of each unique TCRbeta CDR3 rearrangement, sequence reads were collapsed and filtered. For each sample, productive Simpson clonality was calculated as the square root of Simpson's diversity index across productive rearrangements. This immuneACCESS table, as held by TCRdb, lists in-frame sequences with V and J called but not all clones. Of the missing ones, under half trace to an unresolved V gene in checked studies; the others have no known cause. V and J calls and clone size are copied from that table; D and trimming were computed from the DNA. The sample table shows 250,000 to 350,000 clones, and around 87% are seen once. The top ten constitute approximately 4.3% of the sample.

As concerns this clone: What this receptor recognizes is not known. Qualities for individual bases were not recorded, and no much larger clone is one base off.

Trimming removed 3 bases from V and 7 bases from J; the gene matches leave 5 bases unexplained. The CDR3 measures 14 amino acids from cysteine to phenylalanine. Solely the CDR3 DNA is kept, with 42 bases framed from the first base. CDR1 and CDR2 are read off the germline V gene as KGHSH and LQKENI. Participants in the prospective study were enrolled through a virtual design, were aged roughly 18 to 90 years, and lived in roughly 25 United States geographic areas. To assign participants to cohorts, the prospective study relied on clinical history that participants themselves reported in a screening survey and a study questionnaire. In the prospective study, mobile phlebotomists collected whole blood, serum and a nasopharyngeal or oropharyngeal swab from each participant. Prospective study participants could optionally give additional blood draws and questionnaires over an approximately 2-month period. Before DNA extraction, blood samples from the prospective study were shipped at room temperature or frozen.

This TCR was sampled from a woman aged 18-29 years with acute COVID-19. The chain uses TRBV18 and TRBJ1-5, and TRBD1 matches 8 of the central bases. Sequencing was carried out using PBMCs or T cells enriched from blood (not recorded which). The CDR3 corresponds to CASSPLTGEQPQHF. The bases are TGTGCCAGCTCACCCCTGACAGGGGAACAGCCCCAGCATTTT.